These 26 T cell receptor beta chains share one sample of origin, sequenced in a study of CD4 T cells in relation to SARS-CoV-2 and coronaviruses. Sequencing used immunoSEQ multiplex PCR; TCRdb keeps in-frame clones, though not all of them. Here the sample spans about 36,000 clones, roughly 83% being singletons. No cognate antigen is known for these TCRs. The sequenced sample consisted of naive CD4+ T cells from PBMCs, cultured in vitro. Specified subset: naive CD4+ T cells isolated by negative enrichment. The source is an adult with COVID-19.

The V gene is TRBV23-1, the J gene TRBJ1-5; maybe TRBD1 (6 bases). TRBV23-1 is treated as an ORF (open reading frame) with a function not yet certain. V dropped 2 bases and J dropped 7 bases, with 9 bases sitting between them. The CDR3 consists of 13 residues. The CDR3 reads CASSQQGNQPQHF. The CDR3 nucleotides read TGCGCCAGCAGTCAACAGGGGAACCAGCCCCAGCATTTT.

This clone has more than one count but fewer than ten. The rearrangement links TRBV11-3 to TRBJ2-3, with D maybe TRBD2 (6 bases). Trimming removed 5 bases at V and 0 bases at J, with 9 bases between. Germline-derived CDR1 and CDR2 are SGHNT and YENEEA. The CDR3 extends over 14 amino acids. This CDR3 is CASSPSGSTDTQYF. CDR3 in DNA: TGTGCCAGCAGCCCAAGCGGGAGCACAGATACGCAGTATTTT.

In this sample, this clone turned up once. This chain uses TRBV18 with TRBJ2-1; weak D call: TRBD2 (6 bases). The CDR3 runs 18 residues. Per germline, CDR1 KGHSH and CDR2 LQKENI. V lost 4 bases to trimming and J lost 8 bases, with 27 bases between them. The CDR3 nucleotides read TGTGCCAGCTCACTCTTTGGAGGTCCCTCGACCGGGAGCTATGAGCAGTTCTTC. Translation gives CASSLFGGPSTGSYEQFF.

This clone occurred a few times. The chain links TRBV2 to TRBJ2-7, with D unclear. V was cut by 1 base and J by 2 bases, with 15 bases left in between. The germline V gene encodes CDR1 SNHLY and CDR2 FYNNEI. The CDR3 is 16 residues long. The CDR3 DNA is TGTGCCAGCAGTGAAGTAGGTGGGCGAGGAACCTACGAGCAGTACTTC. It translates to CASSEVGGRGTYEQYF.

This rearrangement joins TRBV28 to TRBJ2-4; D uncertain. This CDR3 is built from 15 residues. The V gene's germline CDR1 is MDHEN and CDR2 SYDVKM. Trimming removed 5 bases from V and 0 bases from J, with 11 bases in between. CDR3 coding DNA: TGTGCCAGCAGTATCCCTACCCTAGCCAAAAACATTCAGTACTTC. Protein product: CASSIPTLAKNIQYF.

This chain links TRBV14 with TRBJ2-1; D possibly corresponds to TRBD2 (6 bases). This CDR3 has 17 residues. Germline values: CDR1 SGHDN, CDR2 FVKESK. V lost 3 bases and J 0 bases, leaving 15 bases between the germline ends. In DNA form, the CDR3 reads TGTGCCAGCAGCCAGGGCCTACTAGCTAGCTCCTACAATGAGCAGTTCTTC. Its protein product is CASSQGLLASSYNEQFF.

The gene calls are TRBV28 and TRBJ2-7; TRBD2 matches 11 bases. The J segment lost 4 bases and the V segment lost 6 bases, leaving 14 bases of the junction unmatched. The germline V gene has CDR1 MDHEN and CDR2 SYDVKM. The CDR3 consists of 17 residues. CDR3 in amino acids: CASSYLTSGSTYYEQYF. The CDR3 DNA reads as TGTGCCAGCAGCTACCTTACTAGCGGGAGTACTTATTACGAGCAGTACTTC.

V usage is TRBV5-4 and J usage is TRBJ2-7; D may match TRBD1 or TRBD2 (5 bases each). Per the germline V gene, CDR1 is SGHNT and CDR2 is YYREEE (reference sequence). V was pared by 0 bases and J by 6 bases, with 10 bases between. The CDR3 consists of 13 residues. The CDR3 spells CASSLELRGEQYF. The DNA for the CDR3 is TGTGCCAGCAGCTTGGAGTTGAGGGGCGAGCAGTACTTC.

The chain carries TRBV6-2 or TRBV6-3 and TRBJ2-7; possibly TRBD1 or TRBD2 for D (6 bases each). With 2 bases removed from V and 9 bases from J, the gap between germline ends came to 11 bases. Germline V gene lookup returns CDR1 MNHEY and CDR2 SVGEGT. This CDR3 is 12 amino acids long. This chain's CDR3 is CASSYGGPVQYF. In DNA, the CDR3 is TGTGCCAGCAGTTACGGGGGGCCGGTGCAGTACTTC.

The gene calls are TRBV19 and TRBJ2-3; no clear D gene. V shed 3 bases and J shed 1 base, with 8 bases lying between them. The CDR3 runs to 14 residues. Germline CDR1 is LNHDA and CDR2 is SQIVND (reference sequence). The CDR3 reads CASSMGQRTDTQYF. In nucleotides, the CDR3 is TGTGCCAGTAGTATGGGTCAGCGCACAGATACGCAGTATTTT.

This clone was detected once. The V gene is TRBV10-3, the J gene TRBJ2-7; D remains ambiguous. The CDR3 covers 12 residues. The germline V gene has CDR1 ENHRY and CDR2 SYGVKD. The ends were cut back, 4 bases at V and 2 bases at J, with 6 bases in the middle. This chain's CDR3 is CAISAETYEQYF. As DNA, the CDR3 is TGTGCCATCAGTGCGGAGACCTACGAGCAGTACTTC.

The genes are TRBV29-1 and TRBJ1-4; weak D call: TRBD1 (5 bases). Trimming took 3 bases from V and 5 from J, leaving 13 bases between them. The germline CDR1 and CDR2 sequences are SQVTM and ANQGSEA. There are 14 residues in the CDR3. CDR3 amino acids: CSVDPGTGNEKLFF. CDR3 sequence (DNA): TGCAGCGTTGACCCCGGGACGGGGAATGAAAAACTGTTTTTT. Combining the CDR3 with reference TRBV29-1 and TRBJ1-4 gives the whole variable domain SAVISQKPSRDICQRGTSLTIQCQVDSQVTMMFWYRQQPGQSLTLIATANQGSEATYESGFVIDKFPISRPNLTFSTLTVSNMSPEDSSIYLCSVDPGTGNEKLFFGSGTQLSVL.

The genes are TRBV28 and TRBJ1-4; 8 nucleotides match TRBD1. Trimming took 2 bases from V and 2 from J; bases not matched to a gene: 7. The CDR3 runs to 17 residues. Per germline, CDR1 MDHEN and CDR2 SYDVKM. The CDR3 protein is CASSLPGQGTTNEKLFF. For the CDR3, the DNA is TGTGCCAGCAGTTTACCAGGACAGGGAACTACTAATGAAAAACTGTTTTTT.

The CDR3 DNA sequence: TGTGCCAGCAAAAATTCCCCGGGGGGCCACTCCTACAATGAGCAGTTCTTC. Protein sequence: CASKNSPGGHSYNEQFF. The chain uses TRBV11-2 and TRBJ2-1; perhaps TRBD2 as D (7 bases). The CDR3 runs 17 residues. V lost 7 bases, J lost 0 bases, and 19 bases lay in between. Germline V gene data show CDR1 as SGHAT and CDR2 as FQNNGV.

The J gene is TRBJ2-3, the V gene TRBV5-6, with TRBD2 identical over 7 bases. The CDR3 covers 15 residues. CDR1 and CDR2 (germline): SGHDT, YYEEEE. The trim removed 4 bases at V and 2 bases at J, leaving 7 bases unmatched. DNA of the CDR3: TGTGCCAGCAGCGAGCGGGGATATATCACAGATACGCAGTATTTT. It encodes CASSERGYITDTQYF.

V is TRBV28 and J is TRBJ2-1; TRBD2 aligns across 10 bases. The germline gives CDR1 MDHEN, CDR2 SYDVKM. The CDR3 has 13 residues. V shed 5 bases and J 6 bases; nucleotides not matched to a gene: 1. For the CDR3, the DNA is TGTGCCAGCAGTGGGACTAGCGTCAATGAGCAGTTCTTC. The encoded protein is CASSGTSVNEQFF.

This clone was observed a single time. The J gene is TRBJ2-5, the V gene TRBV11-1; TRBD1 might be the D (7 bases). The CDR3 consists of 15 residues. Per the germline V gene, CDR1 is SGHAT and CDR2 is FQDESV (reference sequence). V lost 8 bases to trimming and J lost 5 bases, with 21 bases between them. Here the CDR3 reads CASRGDREVGETQYF. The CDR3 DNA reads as TGTGCCAGCCGGGGTGACAGGGAGGTCGGCGAGACCCAGTACTTC.

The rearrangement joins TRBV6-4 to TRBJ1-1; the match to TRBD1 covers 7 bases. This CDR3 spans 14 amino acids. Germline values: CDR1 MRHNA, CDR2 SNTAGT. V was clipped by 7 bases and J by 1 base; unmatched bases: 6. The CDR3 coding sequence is TGTGCCAGCAATCCCAGGGGGGGGAACACTGAAGCTTTCTTT. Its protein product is CASNPRGGNTEAFF.

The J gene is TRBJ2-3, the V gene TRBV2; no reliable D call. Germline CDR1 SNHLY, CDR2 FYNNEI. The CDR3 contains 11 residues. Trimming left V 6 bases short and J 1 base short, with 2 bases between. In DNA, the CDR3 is TGTGCCAGCAGAGGCACAGATACGCAGTATTTT. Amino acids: CASRGTDTQYF.

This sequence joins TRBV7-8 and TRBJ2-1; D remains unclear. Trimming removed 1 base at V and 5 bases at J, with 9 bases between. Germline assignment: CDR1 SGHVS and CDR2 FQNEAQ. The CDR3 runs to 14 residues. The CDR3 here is CASSLVAGNNEQFF. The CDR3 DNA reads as TGTGCCAGCAGCTTAGTTGCCGGTAACAATGAGCAGTTCTTC.

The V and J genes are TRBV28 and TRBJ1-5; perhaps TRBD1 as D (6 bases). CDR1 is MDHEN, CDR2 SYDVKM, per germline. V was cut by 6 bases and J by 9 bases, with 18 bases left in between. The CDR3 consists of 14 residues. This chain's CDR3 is CASRPGHRVGPQHF. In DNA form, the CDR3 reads TGTGCCAGCAGACCGGGACACCGGGTAGGGCCCCAGCATTTT.

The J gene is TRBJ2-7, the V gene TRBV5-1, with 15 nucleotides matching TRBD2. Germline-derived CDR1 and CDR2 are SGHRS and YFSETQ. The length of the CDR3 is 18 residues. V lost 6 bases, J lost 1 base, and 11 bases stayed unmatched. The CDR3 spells CASTRRGLAGGGSYEQYF. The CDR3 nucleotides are TGCGCCAGCACCCGGAGGGGACTAGCGGGAGGAGGGTCCTACGAGCAGTACTTC.

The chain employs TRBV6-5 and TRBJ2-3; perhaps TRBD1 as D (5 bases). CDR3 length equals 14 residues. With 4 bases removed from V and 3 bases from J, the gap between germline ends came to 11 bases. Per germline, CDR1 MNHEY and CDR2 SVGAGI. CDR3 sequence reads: CASSSKKGTDTQYF. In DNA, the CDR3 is TGTGCCAGCAGTTCTAAAAAGGGGACAGATACGCAGTATTTT.

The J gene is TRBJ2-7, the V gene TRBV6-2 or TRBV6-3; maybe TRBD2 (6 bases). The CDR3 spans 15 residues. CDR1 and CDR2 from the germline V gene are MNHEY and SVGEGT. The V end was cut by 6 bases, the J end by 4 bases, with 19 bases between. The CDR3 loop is CASSSLSPLAYEQYF. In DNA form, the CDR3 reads TGTGCCAGCAGCTCTCTCAGCCCACTAGCTTACGAGCAGTACTTC.

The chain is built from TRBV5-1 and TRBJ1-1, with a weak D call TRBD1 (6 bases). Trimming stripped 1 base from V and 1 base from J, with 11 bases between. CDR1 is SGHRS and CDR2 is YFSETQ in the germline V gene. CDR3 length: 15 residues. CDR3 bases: TGCGCCAGCAGCTTGCTCGCAGGGGCGAACACTGAAGCTTTCTTT. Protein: CASSLLAGANTEAFF. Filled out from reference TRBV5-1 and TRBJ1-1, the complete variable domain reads KAGVTQTPRYLIKTRGQQVTLSCSPISGHRSVSWYQQTPGQGLQFLFEYFSETQRNKGNFPGRFSGRQFSNSRSEMNVSTLELGDSALYLCASSLLAGANTEAFFGQGTRLTVV.

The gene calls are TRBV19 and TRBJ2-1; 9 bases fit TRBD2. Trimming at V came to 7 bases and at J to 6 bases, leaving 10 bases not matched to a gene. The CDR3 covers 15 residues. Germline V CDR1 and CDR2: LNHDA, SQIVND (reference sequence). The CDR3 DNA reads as TGTGCCAGTACTGAAAGCGGGAGGCGGGGCAATGAGCAGTTCTTC. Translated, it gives CASTESGRRGNEQFF.